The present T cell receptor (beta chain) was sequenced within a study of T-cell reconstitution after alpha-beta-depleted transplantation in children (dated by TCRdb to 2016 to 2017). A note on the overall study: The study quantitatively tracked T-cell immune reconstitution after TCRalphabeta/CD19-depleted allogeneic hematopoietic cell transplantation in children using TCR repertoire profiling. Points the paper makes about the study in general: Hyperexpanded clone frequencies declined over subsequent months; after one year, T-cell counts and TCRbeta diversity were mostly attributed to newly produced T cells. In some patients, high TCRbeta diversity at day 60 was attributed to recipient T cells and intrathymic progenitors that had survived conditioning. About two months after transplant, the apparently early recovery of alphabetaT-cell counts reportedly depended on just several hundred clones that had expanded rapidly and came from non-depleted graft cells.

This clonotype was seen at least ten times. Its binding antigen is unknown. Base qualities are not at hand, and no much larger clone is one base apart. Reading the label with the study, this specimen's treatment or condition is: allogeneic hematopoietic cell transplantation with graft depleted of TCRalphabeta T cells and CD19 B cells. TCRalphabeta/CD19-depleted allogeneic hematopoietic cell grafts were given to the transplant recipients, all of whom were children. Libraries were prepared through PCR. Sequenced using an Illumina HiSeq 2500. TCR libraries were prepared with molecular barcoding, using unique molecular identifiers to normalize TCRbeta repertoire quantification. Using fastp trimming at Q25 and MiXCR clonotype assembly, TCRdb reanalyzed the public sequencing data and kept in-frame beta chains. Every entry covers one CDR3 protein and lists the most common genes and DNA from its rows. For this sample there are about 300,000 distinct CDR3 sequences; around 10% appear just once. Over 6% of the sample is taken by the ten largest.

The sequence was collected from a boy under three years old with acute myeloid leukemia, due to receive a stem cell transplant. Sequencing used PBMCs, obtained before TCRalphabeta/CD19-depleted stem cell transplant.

The encoded CDR3 is CASSLDSKNIQYF. In nucleotide form, the sequence is TGCGCCAGCAGCTTGGACAGCAAAAACATTCAGTACTTC. Recombination linked TRBV5-1 to TRBJ2-4; the D gene cannot be resolved reliably. V and J lose 0 bases and 3 bases, and a span of 4 bases separates them. The CDR3 has 13 amino acids, counting the end cysteine and phenylalanine. Kept here is only the CDR3 DNA, which spans 39 bases and is read in frame from base 1. Sequences SGHRS (CDR1) and YFSETQ (CDR2) are obtained from the germline V gene.